Listed here is a single T cell receptor beta chain. TCRdb reprocessed the PCR reads via MiXCR. The sample shows about 21,000 clones, over 25% of them seen only once. This sample is part of a study of metastatic and nonmetastatic thyroid tumors. Trimming stripped 1 base from V and 3 bases from J, with 13 bases between. The germline CDR1 and CDR2 sequences are SGHAT and FQNNGV. This CDR3 is built from 16 residues. Patients had received no treatment of any kind before thyroid surgery. This clonotype was sampled from a male donor with papillary thyroid cancer or a benign thyroid nodule (not recorded which). Some clones in this sample may be carry-over from other donors' samples. Sequenced: tumor tissue. The genes are TRBV11-2 and TRBJ1-3; perhaps TRBD1 as D (6 bases). The DNA of the CDR3 is TGTGCCAGCAGCTTAGGGAGAGGGGGAGTTGGAAACACCATATATTTT. This gives the protein CASSLGRGGVGNTIYF.